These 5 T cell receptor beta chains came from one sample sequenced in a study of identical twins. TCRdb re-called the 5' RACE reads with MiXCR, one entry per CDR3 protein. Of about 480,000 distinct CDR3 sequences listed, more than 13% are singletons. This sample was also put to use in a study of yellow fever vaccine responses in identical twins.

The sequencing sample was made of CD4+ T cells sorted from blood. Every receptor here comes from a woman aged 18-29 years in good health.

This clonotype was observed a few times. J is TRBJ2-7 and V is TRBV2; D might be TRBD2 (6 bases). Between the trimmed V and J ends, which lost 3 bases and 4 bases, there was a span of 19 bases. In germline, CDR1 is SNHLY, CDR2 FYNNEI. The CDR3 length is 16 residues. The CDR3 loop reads CASSDSGGRRGYEQYF. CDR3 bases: TGTGCCAGCAGTGATTCTGGCGGTCGCCGGGGGTACGAGCAGTACTTC.

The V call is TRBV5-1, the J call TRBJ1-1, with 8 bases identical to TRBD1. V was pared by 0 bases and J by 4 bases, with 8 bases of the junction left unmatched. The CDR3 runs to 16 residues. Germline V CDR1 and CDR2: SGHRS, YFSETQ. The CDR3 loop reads CASSLGPQGEGTEAFF. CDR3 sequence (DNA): TGCGCCAGCAGCTTGGGACCACAGGGGGAGGGCACTGAAGCTTTCTTT.

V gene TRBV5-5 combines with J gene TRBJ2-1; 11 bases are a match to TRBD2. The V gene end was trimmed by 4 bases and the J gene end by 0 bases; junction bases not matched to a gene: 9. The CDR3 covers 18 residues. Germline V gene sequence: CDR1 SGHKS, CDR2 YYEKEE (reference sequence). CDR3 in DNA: TGTGCCAGCAGCAAAACCGGGACTAGCGGAAGCTCCTACAATGAGCAGTTCTTC. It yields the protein CASSKTGTSGSSYNEQFF.

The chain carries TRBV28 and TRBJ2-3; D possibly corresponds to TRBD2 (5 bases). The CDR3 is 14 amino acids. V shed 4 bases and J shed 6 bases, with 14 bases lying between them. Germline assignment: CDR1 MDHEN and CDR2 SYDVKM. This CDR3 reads CASSSREAGDTQYF. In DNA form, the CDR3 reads TGTGCCAGCAGTTCTCGGGAAGCTGGGGATACGCAGTATTTT.

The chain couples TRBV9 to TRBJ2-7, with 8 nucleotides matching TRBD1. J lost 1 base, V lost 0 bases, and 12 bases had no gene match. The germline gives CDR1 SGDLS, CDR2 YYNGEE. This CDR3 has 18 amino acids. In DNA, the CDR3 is TGTGCCAGCAGCGTAGGATTGGCGGACAGGGCGGTGTCCTACGAGCAGTACTTC. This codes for CASSVGLADRAVSYEQYF.